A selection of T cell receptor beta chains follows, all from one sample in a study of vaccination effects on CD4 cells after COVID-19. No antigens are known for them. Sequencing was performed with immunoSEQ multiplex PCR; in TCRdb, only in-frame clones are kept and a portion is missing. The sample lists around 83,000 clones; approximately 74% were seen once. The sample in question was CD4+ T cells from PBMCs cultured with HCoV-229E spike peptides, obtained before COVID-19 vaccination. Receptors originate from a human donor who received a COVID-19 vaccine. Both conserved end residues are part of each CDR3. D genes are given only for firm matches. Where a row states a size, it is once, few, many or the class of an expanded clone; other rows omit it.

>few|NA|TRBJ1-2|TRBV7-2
CASTTQVGYGYTF
TGTGCCAGCACCACACAGGTCGGCTATGGCTACACCTTC
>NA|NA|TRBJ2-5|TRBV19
CASSFPQETQYF
TGTGCCAGTAGTTTCCCACAAGAGACCCAGTACTTC
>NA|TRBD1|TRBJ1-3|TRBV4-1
CASSKTGANGNTIYF
TGCGCCAGCAGCAAGACAGGGGCCAATGGAAACACCATATATTTT
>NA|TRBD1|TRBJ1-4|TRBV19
CASRRTGGDEKLFF
TGTGCCAGTAGAAGGACAGGGGGCGATGAAAAACTGTTTTTT
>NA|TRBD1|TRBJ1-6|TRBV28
CASSLESGGFSPLHF
TGTGCCAGCAGTTTAGAGTCAGGGGGCTTTTCACCCCTCCACTTT
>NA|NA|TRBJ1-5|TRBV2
CASRWDSNQPQHF
TGTGCCAGCAGGTGGGACAGCAATCAGCCCCAGCATTTT
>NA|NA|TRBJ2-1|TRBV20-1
CSASKPYNEQFF
TGCAGTGCTAGTAAACCCTACAATGAGCAGTTCTTC
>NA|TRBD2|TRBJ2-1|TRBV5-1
CASSGGLVHEQFF
TGCGCCAGCAGCGGGGGACTAGTCCATGAGCAGTTCTTC
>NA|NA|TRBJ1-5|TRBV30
CAWSALGRQPQHF
TGTGCCTGGAGCGCCTTGGGTCGCCAGCCCCAGCATTTT
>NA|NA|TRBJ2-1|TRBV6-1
CASSEARIRDYNEQFF
TGTGCCAGCAGTGAAGCCAGGATAAGGGACTACAATGAGCAGTTCTTC
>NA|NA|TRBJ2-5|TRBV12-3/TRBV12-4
CASSGPTRETQYF
TGTGCCAGCAGCGGGCCCACTCGAGAGACCCAGTACTTC
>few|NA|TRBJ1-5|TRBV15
CATSRDLGSSLQPQHF
TGTGCCACCAGCAGAGATCTCGGCAGTAGCCTGCAGCCCCAGCATTTT
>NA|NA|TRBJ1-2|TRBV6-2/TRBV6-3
CASSYNRGSYGYTF
TGTGCCAGCAGTTATAATAGGGGCAGCTATGGCTACACCTTC
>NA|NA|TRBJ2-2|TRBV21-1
CASSKGGRPNTGELFF
TGTGCCAGCAGCAAAGGAGGCAGGCCCAACACCGGGGAGCTGTTTTTT
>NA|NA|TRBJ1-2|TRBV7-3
CASSPSGGSGYTF
TGTGCCAGCAGCCCCTCGGGGGGCAGTGGCTACACCTTC
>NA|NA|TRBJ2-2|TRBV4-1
CASSPKRQDTGELFF
TGCGCCAGCAGCCCCAAACGACAGGACACCGGGGAGCTGTTTTTT
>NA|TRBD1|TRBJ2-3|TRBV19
CASSIGDRVTDTQYF
TGTGCCAGTAGTATAGGGGACAGGGTAACAGATACGCAGTATTTT
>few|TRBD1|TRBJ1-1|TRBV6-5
CAVRTGETEAFF
TGTGCCGTCAGGACAGGCGAGACTGAAGCTTTCTTT
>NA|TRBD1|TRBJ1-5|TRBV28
CASIPLDRVSQPQHF
TGTGCCAGCATCCCCCTGGACAGGGTAAGTCAGCCCCAGCATTTT
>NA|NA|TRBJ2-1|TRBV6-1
CASSENRGAYNEQFF
TGTGCCAGCAGTGAGAATAGGGGCGCCTACAATGAGCAGTTCTTC
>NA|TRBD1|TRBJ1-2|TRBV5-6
CASSSTGQGGGGYTF
TGTGCCAGCAGCTCCACTGGACAGGGAGGCGGCGGCTACACCTTC
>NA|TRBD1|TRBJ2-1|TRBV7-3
CASSSGGTYNEQFF
TGTGCCAGCAGCTCAGGGGGCACCTACAATGAGCAGTTCTTC
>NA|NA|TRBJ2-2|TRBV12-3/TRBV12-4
CASSFADTGELFF
TGTGCCAGCAGTTTTGCAGACACCGGGGAGCTGTTTTTT
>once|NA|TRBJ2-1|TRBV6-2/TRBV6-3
CASSELTGRLNEQFF
TGTGCCAGCAGCGAATTAACGGGGCGTCTCAATGAGCAGTTCTTC
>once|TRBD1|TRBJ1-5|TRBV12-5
CASGLGQGVNQPQHF
TGTGCTAGTGGTCTCGGACAGGGGGTAAATCAGCCCCAGCATTTT
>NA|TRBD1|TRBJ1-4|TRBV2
CASRGTGGGGKLFF
TGTGCCAGCAGGGGAACAGGGGGAGGTGGGAAACTGTTTTTT
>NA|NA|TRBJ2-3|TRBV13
CASSLRLVGDTQYF
TGTGCCAGCAGCCTAAGGTTGGTCGGGGATACGCAGTATTTT
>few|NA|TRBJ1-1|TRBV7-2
CASSHTKHTGKIRDTEAFF
TGTGCCAGCAGCCATACAAAACATACAGGGAAGATTCGAGATACTGAAGCTTTCTTT
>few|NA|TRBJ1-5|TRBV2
CASSDLSSNQPQHF
TGTGCCAGCAGTGATTTGTCTAGCAATCAGCCCCAGCATTTT
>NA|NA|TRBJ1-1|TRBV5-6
CASSLVSKAYTEAFF
TGTGCCAGCAGCTTGGTCTCAAAGGCGTATACTGAAGCTTTCTTT
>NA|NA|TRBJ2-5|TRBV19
CASSIGAQETQYF
TGTGCCAGTAGTATCGGGGCGCAAGAGACCCAGTACTTC
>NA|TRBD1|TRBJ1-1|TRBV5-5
CASSPSSGTGGSWDTEAFF
TGTGCCAGCAGCCCAAGCTCCGGGACAGGGGGTAGTTGGGACACTGAAGCTTTCTTT
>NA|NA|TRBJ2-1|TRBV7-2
CASGRQGDNEQFF
TGTGCCAGCGGGAGGCAGGGAGACAATGAGCAGTTCTTC
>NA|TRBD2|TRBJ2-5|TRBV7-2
CASSLGSGGSRETQYF
TGTGCCAGCAGCTTAGGAAGCGGGGGTTCGAGGGAGACCCAGTACTTC
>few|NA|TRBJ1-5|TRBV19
CASSNSWQGNQPQHF
TGTGCCAGTAGTAACAGTTGGCAGGGTAATCAGCCCCAGCATTTT
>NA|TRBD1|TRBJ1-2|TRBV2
CAKRGQGANGYTF
TGTGCCAAGAGGGGACAGGGGGCGAATGGCTACACCTTC
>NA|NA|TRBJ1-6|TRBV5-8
CASSPRTTSPLHF
TGTGCCAGCAGCCCCCGGACAACGTCACCCCTCCACTTT